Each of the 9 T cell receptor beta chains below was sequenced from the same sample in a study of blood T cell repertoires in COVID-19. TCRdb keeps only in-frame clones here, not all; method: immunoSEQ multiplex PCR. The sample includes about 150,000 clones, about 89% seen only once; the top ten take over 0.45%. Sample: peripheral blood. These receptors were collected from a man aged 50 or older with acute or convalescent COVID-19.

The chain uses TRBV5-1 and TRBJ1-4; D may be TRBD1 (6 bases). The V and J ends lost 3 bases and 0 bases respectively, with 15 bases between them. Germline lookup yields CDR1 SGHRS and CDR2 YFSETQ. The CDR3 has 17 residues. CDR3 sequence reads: CASSWEQGSATNEKLFF. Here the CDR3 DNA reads TGCGCCAGCAGCTGGGAACAGGGATCTGCAACTAATGAAAAACTGTTTTTT. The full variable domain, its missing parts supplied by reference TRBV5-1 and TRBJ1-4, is KAGVTQTPRYLIKTRGQQVTLSCSPISGHRSVSWYQQTPGQGLQFLFEYFSETQRNKGNFPGRFSGRQFSNSRSEMNVSTLELGDSALYLCASSWEQGSATNEKLFFGSGTQLSVL.

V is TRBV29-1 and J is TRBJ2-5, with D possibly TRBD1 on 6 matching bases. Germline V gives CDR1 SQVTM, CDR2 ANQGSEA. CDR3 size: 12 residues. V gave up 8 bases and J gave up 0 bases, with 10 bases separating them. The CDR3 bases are TGCAGCATAGGACAGAACCAAGAGACCCAGTACTTC. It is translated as CSIGQNQETQYF.

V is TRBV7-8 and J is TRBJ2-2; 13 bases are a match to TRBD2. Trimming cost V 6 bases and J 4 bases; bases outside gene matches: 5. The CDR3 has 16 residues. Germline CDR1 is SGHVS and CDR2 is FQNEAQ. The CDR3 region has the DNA TGTGCCAGCAGTGAGACTAGCGGGGGGCCCACCGGGGAGCTGTTTTTT. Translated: CASSETSGGPTGELFF.

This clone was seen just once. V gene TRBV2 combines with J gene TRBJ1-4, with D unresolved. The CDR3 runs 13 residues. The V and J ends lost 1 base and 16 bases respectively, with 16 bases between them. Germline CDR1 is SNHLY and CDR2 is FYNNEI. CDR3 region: CASSEEPGSRRFF. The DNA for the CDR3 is TGTGCCAGCAGTGAAGAGCCCGGCTCAAGGAGGTTTTTT. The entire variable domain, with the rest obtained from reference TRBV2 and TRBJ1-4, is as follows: EPEVTQTPSHQVTQMGQEVILRCVPISNHLYFYWYRQILGQKVEFLVSFYNNEISEKSEIFDDQFSVERPDGSNFTLKIRSTKLEDSAMYFCASSEEPGSRRFFGSGTQLSVL.

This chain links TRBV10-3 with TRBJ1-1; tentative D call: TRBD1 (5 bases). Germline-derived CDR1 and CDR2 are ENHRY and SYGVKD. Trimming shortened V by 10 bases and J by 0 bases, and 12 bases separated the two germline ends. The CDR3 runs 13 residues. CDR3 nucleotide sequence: TGTGCCACCTGCGGGGCCATGAACACTGAAGCTTTCTTT. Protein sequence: CATCGAMNTEAFF.

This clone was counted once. The CDR3 sequence is CASRAGGGNTEAFF. The CDR3 DNA follows: TGTGCCAGCAGGGCAGGGGGAGGGAACACTGAAGCTTTCTTT. This chain connects TRBV6-5 to TRBJ1-1, with 7 bases lining up with TRBD1. Germline V CDR1 and CDR2: MNHEY, SVGAGI. The V and J ends lost 6 bases and 1 base, in that order; junction bases with no gene match: 5. The CDR3 spans 14 residues.

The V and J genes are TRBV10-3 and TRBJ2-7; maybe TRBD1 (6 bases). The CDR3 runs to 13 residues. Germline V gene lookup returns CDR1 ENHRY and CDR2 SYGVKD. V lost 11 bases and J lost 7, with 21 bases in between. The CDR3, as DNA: TGTGCCTCACGGGCCACAGGGTCTGGGGAGCAGTACGTC. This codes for CASRATGSGEQYV.

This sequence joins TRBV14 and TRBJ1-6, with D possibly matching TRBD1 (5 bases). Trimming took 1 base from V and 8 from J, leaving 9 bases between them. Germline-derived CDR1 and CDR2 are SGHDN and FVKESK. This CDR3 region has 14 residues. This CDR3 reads CASSQVGGDSPLHF. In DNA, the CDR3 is TGTGCCAGCAGCCAAGTGGGGGGGGATTCACCCCTCCACTTT. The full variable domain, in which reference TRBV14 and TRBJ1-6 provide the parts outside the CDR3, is EAGVTQFPSHSVIEKGQTVTLRCDPISGHDNLYWYRRVMGKEIKFLLHFVKESKQDESGMPNNRFLAERTGGTYSTLKVQPAELEDSGVYFCASSQVGGDSPLHFGNGTRLTVT.

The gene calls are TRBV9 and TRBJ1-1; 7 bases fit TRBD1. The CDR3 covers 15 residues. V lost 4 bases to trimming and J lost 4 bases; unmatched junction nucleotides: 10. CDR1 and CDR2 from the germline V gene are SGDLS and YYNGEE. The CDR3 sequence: CASSPWNRGGTEAFF. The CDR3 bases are TGTGCCAGCAGCCCATGGAACAGGGGAGGCACTGAAGCTTTCTTT.